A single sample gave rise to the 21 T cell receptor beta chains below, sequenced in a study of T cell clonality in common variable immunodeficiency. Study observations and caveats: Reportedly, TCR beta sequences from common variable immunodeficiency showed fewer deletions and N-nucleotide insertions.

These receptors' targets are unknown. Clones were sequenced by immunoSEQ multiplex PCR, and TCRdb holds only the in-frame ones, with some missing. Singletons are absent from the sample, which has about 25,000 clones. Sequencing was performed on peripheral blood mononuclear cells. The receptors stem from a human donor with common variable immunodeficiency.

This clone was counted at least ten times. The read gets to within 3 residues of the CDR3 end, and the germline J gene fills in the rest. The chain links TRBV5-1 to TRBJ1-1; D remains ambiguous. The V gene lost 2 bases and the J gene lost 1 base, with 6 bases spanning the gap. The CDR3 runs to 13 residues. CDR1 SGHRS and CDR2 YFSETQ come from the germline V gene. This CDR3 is CASSFSPNTEAFF. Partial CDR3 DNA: TGCGCCAGCAGCTTCTCTCCGAACACTGAA.

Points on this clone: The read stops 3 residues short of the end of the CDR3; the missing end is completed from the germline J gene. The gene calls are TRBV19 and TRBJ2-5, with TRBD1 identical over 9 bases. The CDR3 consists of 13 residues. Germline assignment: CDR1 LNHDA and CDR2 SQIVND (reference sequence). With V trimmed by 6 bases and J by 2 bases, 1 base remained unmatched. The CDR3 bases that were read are TGTGCCAGTAGGGACAGGGGTCAAGAGACC. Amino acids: CASRDRGQET. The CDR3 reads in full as CASRDRGQETQYF.

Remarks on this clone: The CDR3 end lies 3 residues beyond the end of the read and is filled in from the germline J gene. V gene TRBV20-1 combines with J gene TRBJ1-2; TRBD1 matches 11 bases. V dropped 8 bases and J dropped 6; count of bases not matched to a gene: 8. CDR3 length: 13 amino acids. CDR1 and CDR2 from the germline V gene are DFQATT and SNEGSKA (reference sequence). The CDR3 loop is CSYRGQGADGYTF. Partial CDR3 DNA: TGCAGTTACCGAGGACAGGGGGCTGATGGC.

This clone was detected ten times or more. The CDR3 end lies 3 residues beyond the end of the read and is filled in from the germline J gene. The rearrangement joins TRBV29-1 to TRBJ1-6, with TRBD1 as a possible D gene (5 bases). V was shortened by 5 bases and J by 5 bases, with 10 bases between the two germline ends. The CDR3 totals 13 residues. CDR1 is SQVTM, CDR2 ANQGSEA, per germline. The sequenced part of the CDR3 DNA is TGCAGCGTTCGGTCGGACAATAATTCACCC. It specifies CSVRSDNNSP. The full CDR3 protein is CSVRSDNNSPLHF. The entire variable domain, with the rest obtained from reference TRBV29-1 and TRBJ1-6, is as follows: SAVISQKPSRDICQRGTSLTIQCQVDSQVTMMFWYRQQPGQSLTLIATANQGSEATYESGFVIDKFPISRPNLTFSTLTVSNMSPEDSSIYLCSVRSDNNSPLHFGNGTRLTVT.

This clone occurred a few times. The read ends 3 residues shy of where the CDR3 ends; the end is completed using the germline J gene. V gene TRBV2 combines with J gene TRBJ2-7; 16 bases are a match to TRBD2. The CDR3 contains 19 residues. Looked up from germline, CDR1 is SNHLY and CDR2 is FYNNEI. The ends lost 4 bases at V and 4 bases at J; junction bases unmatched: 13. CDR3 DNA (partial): TGTGCCAGCAGTGCCCCGAGGGGGACTAGCGGGAGGGTGGTGTACGAG. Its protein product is CASSAPRGTSGRVVYE. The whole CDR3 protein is CASSAPRGTSGRVVYEQYF.

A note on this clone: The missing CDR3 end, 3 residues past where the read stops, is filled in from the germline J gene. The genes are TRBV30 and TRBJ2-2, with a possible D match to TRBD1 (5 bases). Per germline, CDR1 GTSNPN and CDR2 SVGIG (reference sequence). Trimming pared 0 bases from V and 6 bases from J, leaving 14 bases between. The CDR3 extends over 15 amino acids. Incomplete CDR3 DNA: TGTGCCTGGAGTGTAGTAAGGGGCGGCCCCGGGGAG. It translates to CAWSVVRGGPGE. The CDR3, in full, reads CAWSVVRGGPGELFF.

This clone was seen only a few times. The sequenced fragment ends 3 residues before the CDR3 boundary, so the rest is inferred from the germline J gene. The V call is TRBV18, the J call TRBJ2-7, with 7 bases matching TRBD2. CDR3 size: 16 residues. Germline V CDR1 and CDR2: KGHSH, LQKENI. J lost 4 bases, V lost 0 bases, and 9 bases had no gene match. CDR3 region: CASSPPRLAEGYEQYF. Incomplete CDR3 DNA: TGTGCCAGCTCACCACCCCGTCTAGCGGAAGGGTACGAG. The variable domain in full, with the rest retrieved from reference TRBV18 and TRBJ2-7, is NAGVMQNPRHLVRRRGQEARLRCSPMKGHSHVYWYRQLPEEGLKFMVYLQKENIIDESGMPKERFSAEFPKEGPSILRIQQVVRGDSAAYFCASSPPRLAEGYEQYFGPGTRLTVT.

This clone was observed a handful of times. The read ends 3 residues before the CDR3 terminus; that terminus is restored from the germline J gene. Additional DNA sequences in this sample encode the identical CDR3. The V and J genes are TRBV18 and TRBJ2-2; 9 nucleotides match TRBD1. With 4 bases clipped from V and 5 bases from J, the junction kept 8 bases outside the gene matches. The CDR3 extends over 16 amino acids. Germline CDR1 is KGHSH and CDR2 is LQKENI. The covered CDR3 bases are TGTGCCAGCTCACTCTCCGGGACAGGGTATACCGGGGAG. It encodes CASSLSGTGYTGE. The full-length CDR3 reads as CASSLSGTGYTGELFF.

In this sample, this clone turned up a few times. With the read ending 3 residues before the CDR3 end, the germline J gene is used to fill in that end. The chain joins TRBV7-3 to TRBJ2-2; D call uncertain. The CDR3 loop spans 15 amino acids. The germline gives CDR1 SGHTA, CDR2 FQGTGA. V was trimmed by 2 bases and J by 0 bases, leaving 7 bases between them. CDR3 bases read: TGTGCCAGCAGCTTAGGCGGCCCGAACACCGGGGAG. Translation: CASSLGGPNTGE. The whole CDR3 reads CASSLGGPNTGELFF.

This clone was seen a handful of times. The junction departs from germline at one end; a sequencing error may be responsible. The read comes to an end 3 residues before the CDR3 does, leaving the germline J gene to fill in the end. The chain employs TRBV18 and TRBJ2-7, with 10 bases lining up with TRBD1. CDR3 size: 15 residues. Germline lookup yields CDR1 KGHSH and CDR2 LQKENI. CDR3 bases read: TGTGTCAGCTCACCACCGACAGGGGGCGTCTACGAG. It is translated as CVSSPPTGGVYE. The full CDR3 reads CVSSPPTGGVYEQYF. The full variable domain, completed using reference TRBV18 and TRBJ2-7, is NAGVMQNPRHLVRRRGQEARLRCSPMKGHSHVYWYRQLPEEGLKFMVYLQKENIIDESGMPKERFSAEFPKEGPSILRIQQVVRGDSAAYFCVSSPPTGGVYEQYFGPGTRLTVT.

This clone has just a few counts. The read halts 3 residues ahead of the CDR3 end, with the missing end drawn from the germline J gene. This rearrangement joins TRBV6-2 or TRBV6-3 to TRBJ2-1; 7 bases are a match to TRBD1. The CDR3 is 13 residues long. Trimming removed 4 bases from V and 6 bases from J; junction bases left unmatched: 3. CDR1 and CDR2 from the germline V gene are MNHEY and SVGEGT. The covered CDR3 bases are TGTGCCAGCAGTTCGGGACAGCTCAATGAG. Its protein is CASSSGQLNE. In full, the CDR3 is CASSSGQLNEQFF.

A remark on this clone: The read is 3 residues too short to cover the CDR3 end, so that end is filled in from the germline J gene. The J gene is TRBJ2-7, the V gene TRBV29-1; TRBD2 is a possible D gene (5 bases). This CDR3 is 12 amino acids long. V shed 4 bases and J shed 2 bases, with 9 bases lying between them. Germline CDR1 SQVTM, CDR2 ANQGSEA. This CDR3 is CSVGAGTYEQYF. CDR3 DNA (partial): TGCAGCGTTGGGGCGGGTACCTACGAG.

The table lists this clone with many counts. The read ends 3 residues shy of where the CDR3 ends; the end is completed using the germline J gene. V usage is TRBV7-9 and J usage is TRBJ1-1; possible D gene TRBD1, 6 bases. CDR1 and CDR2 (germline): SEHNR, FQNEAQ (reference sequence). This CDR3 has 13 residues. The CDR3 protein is CASSLGGGSEAFF. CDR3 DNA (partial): TGTGCCAGCAGCTTAGGGGGGGGCAGCGAA. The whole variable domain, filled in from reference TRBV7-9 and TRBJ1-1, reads DTGVSQNPRHKITKRGQNVTFRCDPISEHNRLYWYRQTLGQGPEFLTYFQNEAQLEKSRLLSDRFSAERPKGSFSTLEIQRTEQGDSAMYLCASSLGGGSEAFFGQGTRLTVV.

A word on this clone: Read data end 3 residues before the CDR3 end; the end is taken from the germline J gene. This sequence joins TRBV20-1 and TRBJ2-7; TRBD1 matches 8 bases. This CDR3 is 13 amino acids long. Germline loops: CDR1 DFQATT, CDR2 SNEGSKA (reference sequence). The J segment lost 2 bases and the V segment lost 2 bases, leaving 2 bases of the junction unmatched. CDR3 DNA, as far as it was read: TGCAGTGCTAGACTGGGACAGGCCTACGAG. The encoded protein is CSARLGQAYE. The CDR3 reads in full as CSARLGQAYEQYF.

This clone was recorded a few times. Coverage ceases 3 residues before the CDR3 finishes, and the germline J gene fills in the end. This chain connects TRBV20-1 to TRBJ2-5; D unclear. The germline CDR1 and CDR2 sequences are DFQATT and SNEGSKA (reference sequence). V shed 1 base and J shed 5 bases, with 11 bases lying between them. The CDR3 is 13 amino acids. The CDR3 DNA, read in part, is TGCAGTGCTAGAGTCGGGTATTCGGAGACC. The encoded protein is CSARVGYSET. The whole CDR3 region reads CSARVGYSETQYF.

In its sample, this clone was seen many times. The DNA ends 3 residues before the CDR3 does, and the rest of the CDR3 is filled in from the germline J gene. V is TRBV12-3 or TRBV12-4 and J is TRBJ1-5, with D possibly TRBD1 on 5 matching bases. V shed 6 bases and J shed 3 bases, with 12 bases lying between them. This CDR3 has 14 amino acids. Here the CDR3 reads CASRGTGSNQPQHF. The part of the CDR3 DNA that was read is TGTGCCAGCAGGGGAACAGGTTCCAATCAGCCC.

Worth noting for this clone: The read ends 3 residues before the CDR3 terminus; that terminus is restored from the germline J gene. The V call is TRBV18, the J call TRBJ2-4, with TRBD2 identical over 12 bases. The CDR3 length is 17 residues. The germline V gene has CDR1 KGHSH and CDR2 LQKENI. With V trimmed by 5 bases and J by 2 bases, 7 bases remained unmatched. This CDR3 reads CASSLTSGGGSKNIQYF. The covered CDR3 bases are TGTGCCAGCTCATTGACTAGCGGGGGAGGCTCCAAAAACATT. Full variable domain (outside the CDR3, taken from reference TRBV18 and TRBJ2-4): NAGVMQNPRHLVRRRGQEARLRCSPMKGHSHVYWYRQLPEEGLKFMVYLQKENIIDESGMPKERFSAEFPKEGPSILRIQQVVRGDSAAYFCASSLTSGGGSKNIQYFGAGTRLSVL.

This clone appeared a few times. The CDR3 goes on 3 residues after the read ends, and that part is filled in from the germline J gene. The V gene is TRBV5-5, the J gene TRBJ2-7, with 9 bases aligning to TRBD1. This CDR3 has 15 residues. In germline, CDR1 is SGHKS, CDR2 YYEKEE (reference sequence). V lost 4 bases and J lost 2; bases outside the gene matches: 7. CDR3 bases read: TGTGCCAGCAGCGGATACAGGGGGCTCGCCTACGAG. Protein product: CASSGYRGLAYE. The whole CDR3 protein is CASSGYRGLAYEQYF.

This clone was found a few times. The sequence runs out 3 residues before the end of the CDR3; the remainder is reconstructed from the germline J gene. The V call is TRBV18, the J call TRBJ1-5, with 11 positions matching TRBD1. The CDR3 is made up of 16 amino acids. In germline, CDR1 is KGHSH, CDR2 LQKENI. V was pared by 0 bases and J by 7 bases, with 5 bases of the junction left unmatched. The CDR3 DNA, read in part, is TGTGCCAGCTCACCACCGGACAGGGGGCGTCAACAGCCC. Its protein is CASSPPDRGRQQP. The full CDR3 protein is CASSPPDRGRQQPQHF.

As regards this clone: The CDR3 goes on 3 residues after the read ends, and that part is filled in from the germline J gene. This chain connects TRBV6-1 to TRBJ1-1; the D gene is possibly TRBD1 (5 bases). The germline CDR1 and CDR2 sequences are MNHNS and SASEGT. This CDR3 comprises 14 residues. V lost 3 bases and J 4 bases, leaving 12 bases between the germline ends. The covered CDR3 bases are TGTGCCAGCAGTGATGGGGGGGGTAGCACTGAA. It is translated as CASSDGGGSTE. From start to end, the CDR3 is CASSDGGGSTEAFF.

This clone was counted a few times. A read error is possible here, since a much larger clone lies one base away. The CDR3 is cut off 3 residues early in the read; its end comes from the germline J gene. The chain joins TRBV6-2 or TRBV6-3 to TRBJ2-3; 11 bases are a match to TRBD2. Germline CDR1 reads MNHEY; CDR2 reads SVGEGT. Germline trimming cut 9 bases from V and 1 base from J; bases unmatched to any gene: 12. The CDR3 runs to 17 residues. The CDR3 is CASRLRTSGSGTDTQYF. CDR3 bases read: TGTGCCAGTCGTCTACGAACTAGCGGGAGCGGCACAGATACG.